These 26 T cell receptor beta chains came from one sample sequenced in a study of blood T cells in healthy people across ages. A J-beta primer mix and a sample-barcoded 5' primer were used in a second PCR of about 7 to 12 cycles. TCRdb reprocessed the 5' RACE reads via MiXCR and lists one record per CDR3 protein. Seen here are approximately 850,000 distinct CDR3 sequences, under 45% observed once, and the top ten hold about 21%. Sequenced: blood. All receptors come from a man between 60 and 75 years old in good health.

This clonotype appeared a few times. The chain couples TRBV6-1 to TRBJ2-1, with D perhaps TRBD1 (6 bases). The germline V gene has CDR1 MNHNS and CDR2 SASEGT. This CDR3 has 17 residues. The ends were cut back, 1 base at V and 0 bases at J, with 13 bases in the middle. CDR3 protein: CASSEEEGVYSYNEQFF. CDR3 nucleotides: TGTGCCAGCAGTGAAGAAGAGGGGGTTTACTCCTACAATGAGCAGTTCTTC.

This clonotype has more than one count but fewer than ten. The DNA of the CDR3 is TGTGCCAGCACCGACACCCCCTTAACTGATACGCAGTATTTT. This encodes CASTDTPLTDTQYF. This rearrangement joins TRBV18 to TRBJ2-3; D ambiguous. The CDR3 has 14 amino acids. The V gene lost 8 bases and the J gene lost 6 bases, with 18 bases spanning the gap. Germline CDR1 KGHSH, CDR2 LQKENI.

This clonotype has a single count. The chain couples TRBV6-2 or TRBV6-3 to TRBJ2-2; no definite D call. There are 13 residues in the CDR3. Germline CDR1 is MNHEY and CDR2 is SVGEGT. V lost 4 bases and J lost 4, with 7 bases in between. CDR3 residues: CASSLFPTGELFF. The CDR3 DNA reads as TGTGCCAGCAGTTTATTTCCCACCGGGGAGCTGTTTTTT.

This chain joins TRBV12-3 or TRBV12-4 and TRBJ1-1; no definite D call. V lost 2 bases to trimming and J lost 3 bases, with 10 bases between them. The CDR3 spans 14 residues. The CDR3 spells CASSLNGGYTEAFF. In DNA, the CDR3 is TGTGCCAGCAGTTTAAACGGTGGGTACACTGAAGCTTTCTTT.

CDR3 sequence: CASSLVGVEKLFF. The CDR3 DNA is TGTGCCAGCAGCTTGGTAGGGGTTGAAAAACTGTTTTTT. V and J are TRBV7-9 and TRBJ1-4, with D maybe TRBD1 (5 bases). Trimming shortened V by 3 bases and J by 7 bases, and 9 bases separated the two germline ends. There are 13 residues in the CDR3. Germline assignment: CDR1 SEHNR and CDR2 FQNEAQ (reference sequence).

The V call is TRBV4-3, the J call TRBJ2-3; D uncertain. The CDR3 runs 14 residues. CDR1 is LGHNA and CDR2 is YSLEER in the germline V gene. V was clipped by 4 bases and J by 2 bases, with 10 bases between them. CDR3 nucleotide sequence: TGCGCCAGCAGCCCAAGAGACGCCACAGATACGCAGTATTTT. This gives the protein CASSPRDATDTQYF.

This clonotype has ten or more counts. The chain links TRBV4-1 to TRBJ1-2; D is ambiguous. V was pared by 3 bases and J by 4 bases, with 6 bases between. CDR1 and CDR2 (germline): MGHRA, YSYEKL. The CDR3 consists of 12 residues. The chain's CDR3 is CASSQGAYGYTF. CDR3 bases: TGCGCCAGCAGCCAGGGAGCCTATGGCTACACCTTC.

In this sample, this clonotype turned up a few times. The rearrangement links TRBV29-1 to TRBJ1-1; 8 bases fit TRBD1. This CDR3 comprises 13 residues. V was pared by 7 bases and J by 3 bases, with 7 bases of the junction left unmatched. Germline V gene data show CDR1 as SQVTM and CDR2 as ANQGSEA. CDR3 in DNA: TGCAGCGCTGGGACAGGACGATACACTGAAGCTTTCTTT. Translated: CSAGTGRYTEAFF.

This chain uses TRBV7-2 with TRBJ2-3; 9 bases are shared with TRBD1. Germline V gene data show CDR1 as SGHTA and CDR2 as FQGNSA. Trimming took 4 bases from V and 6 from J; bases not matched to a gene: 14. This CDR3 is 17 amino acids long. The CDR3 nucleotides read TGTGCCAGCAGCTCCAACGGCCCCGGACAGGGGTCCGATACGCAGTATTTT. Protein: CASSSNGPGQGSDTQYF.

CDR3 nucleotides: TGTGCCAGCAGTGGTCAGGGAAGCCTCGGGAATGAGCAGTTCTTC. Translated: CASSGQGSLGNEQFF. The chain links TRBV25-1 to TRBJ2-1, with a possible D match to TRBD1 (5 bases). V gave up 4 bases and J gave up 7 bases, with 17 bases separating them. Germline V CDR1 and CDR2: MGHDK, SYGVNS. CDR3 length equals 15 residues.

The rearrangement uses TRBV6-1 and TRBJ2-2, with D possibly being TRBD1 (5 bases). The CDR3 sequence is 18 residues long. V gave up 7 bases and J gave up 6 bases, with 27 bases separating them. Germline V gene sequence: CDR1 MNHNS, CDR2 SASEGT. CDR3 DNA: TGTGCCAGCACAACTAATACTAAGGGGTCCCCAAACGCCGGGGAGCTGTTTTTT. It encodes CASTTNTKGSPNAGELFF.

The chain uses TRBV29-1 and TRBJ1-2; D unclear. Looked up from germline, CDR1 is SQVTM and CDR2 is ANQGSEA. The germline V and J ends were trimmed by 6 bases and 2 bases, with 1 base remaining between them. The CDR3 loop spans 9 amino acids. CDR3 protein: CSVNYGYTF. The CDR3 DNA follows: TGCAGCGTCAACTATGGCTACACCTTC.

This clonotype was counted a single time. The chain combines TRBV20-1 with TRBJ2-7, with D perhaps matching TRBD1 (6 bases). The germline CDR1 and CDR2 sequences are DFQATT and SNEGSKA (reference sequence). This CDR3 comprises 14 residues. The V end lost 3 bases, the J end lost 1 base, and 13 bases lay between the germline ends. CDR3 in amino acids: CSASMGHSSYEQYF. The DNA for the CDR3 is TGCAGTGCTAGCATGGGACACTCATCCTACGAGCAGTACTTC.

The J gene is TRBJ2-1, the V gene TRBV18; 7 positions match TRBD1. The CDR3 has 13 residues. V shed 2 bases, J shed 5 bases, and the junction held 0 bases outside the gene matches. Germline values: CDR1 KGHSH, CDR2 LQKENI. The CDR3 DNA reads as TGTGCCAGCTCACCAGGACAGGACAATGAGCAGTTCTTC. This sequence encodes CASSPGQDNEQFF.

This clonotype was picked up a small number of times. The chain has TRBV28 and TRBJ2-7; weak D call: TRBD2 (6 bases). The J call is doubtful: the DNA matches TRBJ2-5 better. The CDR3 is made up of 12 amino acids. Germline CDR1 and CDR2: MDHEN and SYDVKM. Here the CDR3 reads CASRAGMETQYF. CDR3 DNA: TGTGCCAGCAGGGCGGGGATGGAGACCCAGTACTTC.

This clonotype was seen more than once but under ten times. This sequence joins TRBV5-1 and TRBJ2-5, with 15 bases that match TRBD2. V lost 3 bases, J lost 11 bases, and 20 bases stayed unmatched. Germline V lookup: CDR1 SGHRS, CDR2 YFSETQ. The CDR3 loop spans 19 amino acids. The DNA for the CDR3 is TGCGCCAGCAGCTCTTGGACTAGCGGGGGGGCCGAGTTCGGCAATGAGCAGTACTTC. Protein: CASSSWTSGGAEFGNEQYF.

V and J are TRBV7-2 and TRBJ2-5; D remains ambiguous. The CDR3 is 16 amino acids. V was pared by 6 bases and J by 0 bases, with 17 bases between. In germline, CDR1 is SGHTA, CDR2 FQGNSA. DNA of the CDR3: TGTGCCAGCAGAAAGACGCGCGCCCGAAACCAAGAGACCCAGTACTTC. This sequence encodes CASRKTRARNQETQYF.

The chain has TRBV5-6 and TRBJ1-2; tentatively, D is TRBD1 (5 bases). CDR3 length: 14 residues. From germline, CDR1 is SGHDT and CDR2 YYEEEE. The V end was cut by 4 bases, the J end by 1 base, with 11 bases between. The CDR3, as DNA: TGTGCCAGCAGCCAGGGAGACTTTAACTATGGCTACACCTTC. The encoded protein is CASSQGDFNYGYTF.

The genes are TRBV5-8 and TRBJ2-2; a weak D match, TRBD1 (6 bases). This CDR3 has 15 amino acids. CDR1 SGHTS and CDR2 YDEGEE come from the germline V gene. Deletions cut 0 bases from V and 3 bases from J, with 9 bases between. DNA for the CDR3: TGTGCCAGCAGCTTGGCTGGGACACACACCGGGGAGCTGTTTTTT. Protein sequence: CASSLAGTHTGELFF.

The chain is built from TRBV4-3 and TRBJ1-2; 11 bases map to TRBD1. The J segment lost 0 bases and the V segment lost 0 bases, leaving 0 bases of the junction unmatched. Germline CDR1 is LGHNA and CDR2 is YSLEER. The CDR3 consists of 16 residues. CDR3 in amino acids: CASSQEGQGANYGYTF. Here the CDR3 DNA reads TGCGCCAGCAGCCAAGAGGGACAGGGGGCTAACTATGGCTACACCTTC.

This chain uses TRBV20-1 with TRBJ2-1; tentatively, D is TRBD1 or TRBD2 (5 bases each). Germline lookup yields CDR1 DFQATT and CDR2 SNEGSKA (reference sequence). Trimming took 5 bases from V and 9 from J, leaving 17 bases between them. This CDR3 comprises 13 residues. CDR3 residues: CSAGTGASSEQFF. The CDR3 DNA is TGCAGTGCTGGGACCGGCGCTAGTAGTGAGCAGTTCTTC.

The chain is built from TRBV4-3 and TRBJ2-5; D possibly uses TRBD1 or TRBD2 (5 bases each). The V end was cut by 1 base, the J end by 11 bases, with 29 bases between. This CDR3 is 18 amino acids long. The germline V gene has CDR1 LGHNA and CDR2 YSLEER. This CDR3 is CASSQGTVGAYSGNEQYF. CDR3 in DNA: TGCGCCAGCAGCCAAGGTACTGTCGGGGCCTACTCGGGAAATGAGCAGTACTTC.

The V call is TRBV11-2, the J call TRBJ2-7; D remains ambiguous. The J call is doubtful: the DNA matches TRBJ2-4 better. Per the germline V gene, CDR1 is SGHAT and CDR2 is FQNNGV. The CDR3 covers 12 residues. CDR3 nucleotide sequence: TGTGCCAGCAGCTTAGGGCGAAACATTCAGTACTTC. It translates to CASSLGRNIQYF.

The CDR3 DNA reads TGTGCCAGCACGCCAGGCGGGGGGTTAACAGATACGCAGTATTTT. This codes for CASTPGGGLTDTQYF. The V call is TRBV28, the J call TRBJ2-3; 8 nucleotides agree with TRBD2. This CDR3 region has 15 residues. J lost 3 bases, V lost 7 bases, and 9 bases had no gene match. The germline gives CDR1 MDHEN, CDR2 SYDVKM. Supplemented by reference TRBV28 and TRBJ2-3, the full variable domain reads DVKVTQSSRYLVKRTGEKVFLECVQDMDHENMFWYRQDPGLGLRLIYFSYDVKMKEKGDIPEGYSVSREKKERFSLILESASTNQTSMYLCASTPGGGLTDTQYFGPGTRLTVL.

The rearrangement links TRBV6-5 to TRBJ2-5, with D possibly being TRBD1 (6 bases). Trimming pared 6 bases from V and 2 bases from J, leaving 16 bases between. The CDR3 loop spans 15 amino acids. The germline CDR1 and CDR2 sequences are MNHEY and SVGAGI. In DNA form, the CDR3 reads TGTGCCAGCAGCCCCTCCAGGGGATCGCAAGAGACCCAGTACTTC. Its translation is CASSPSRGSQETQYF.

The chain couples TRBV20-1 to TRBJ2-1, with D unclear. V lost 4 bases, J lost 3 bases, and 13 bases lay in between. This CDR3 is 14 amino acids long. Germline V CDR1 and CDR2: DFQATT, SNEGSKA (reference sequence). The CDR3 coding sequence is TGCAGTGCTAAGCGTGTAGGTAACTACAATGAGCAGTTCTTC. Its translation: CSAKRVGNYNEQFF.